This TCR beta chain was found in a study of post-analysis software for immune sequencing data. For this clonotype: Its specificity is not known.

General study results and limits: F-measure co-clustering was strong for batch-matched samples. With TRBV5-6, TRBV5-1 and TRBV20-1 included, roughly five TRBV segments were more frequent in patients than in controls. Compared with controls, patients showed significantly lower normalized Chao1 diversity.

Each TCR beta cDNA library carried unique molecular identifiers. TCRdb re-analysed the PCR reads in MiXCR, keeping a single row per CDR3 protein. The top ten hold around 10% of the sample, which has some 700,000 distinct CDR3 sequences, roughly three fifths seen once. The CDR3 has 14 amino acids. The V gene is TRBV21-1, the J gene TRBJ2-1. TRBV21-1 is a listed pseudogene. The sample was blood. The sequence was collected from a girl aged 2-10 years with multiple sclerosis. CDR3 sequence: CASSKSRHRNEQFF. Written as DNA, the CDR3 is TGTGCCAGCAGCAAGAGCCGACACCGCAATGAGCAGTTCTTC.